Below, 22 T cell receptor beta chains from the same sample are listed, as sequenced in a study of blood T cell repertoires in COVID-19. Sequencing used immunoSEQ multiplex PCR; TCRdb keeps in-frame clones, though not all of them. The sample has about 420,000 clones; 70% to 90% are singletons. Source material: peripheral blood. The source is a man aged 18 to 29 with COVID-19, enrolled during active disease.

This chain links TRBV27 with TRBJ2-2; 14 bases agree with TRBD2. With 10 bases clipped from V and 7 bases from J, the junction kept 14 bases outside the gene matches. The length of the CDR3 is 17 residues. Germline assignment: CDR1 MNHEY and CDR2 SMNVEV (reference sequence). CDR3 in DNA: TGTGCCATCCCTCCTCCGGGGACTAGCGGGAGAGACGGGGAGCTGTTTTTT. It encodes CAIPPPGTSGRDGELFF.

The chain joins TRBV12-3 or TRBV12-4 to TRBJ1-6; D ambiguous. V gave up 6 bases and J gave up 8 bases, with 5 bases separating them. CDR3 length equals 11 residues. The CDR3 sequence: CASRPDSPLHF. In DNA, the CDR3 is TGTGCCAGCAGGCCAGATTCACCCCTCCACTTT.

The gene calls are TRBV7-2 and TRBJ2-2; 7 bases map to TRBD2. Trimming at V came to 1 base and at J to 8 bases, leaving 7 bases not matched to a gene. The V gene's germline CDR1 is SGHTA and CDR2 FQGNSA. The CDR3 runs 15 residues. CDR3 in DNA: TGTGCCAGCAGCTTAGAAGCGGGACTATCTGGGGAGCTGTTTTTT. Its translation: CASSLEAGLSGELFF.

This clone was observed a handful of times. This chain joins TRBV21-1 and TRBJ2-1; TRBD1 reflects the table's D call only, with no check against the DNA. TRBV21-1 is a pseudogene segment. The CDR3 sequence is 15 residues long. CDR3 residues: CASSNRQGDYNEQFF. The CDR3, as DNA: TGTGCCAGCAGCAACCGACAGGGGGACTACAATGAGCAGTTCTTC.

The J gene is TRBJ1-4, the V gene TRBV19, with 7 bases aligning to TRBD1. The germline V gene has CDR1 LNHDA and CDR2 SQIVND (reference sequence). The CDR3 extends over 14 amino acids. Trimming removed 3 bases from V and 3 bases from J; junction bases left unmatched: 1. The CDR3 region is CASSIGTANEKLFF. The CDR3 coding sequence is TGTGCCAGTAGTATCGGGACAGCTAATGAAAAACTGTTTTTT.

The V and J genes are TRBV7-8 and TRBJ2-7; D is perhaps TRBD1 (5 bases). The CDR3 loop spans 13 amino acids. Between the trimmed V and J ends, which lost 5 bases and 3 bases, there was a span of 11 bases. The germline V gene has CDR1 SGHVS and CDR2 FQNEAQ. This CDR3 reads CASSRRQNYEQYF. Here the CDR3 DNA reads TGTGCCAGCAGCCGGCGACAGAACTACGAGCAGTACTTC.

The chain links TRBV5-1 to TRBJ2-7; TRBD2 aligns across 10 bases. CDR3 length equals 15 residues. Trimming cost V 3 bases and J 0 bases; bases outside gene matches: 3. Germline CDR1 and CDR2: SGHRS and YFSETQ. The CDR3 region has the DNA TGCGCCAGCAGCTCGACTAGCGGGTACTCCTACGAGCAGTACTTC. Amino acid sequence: CASSSTSGYSYEQYF.

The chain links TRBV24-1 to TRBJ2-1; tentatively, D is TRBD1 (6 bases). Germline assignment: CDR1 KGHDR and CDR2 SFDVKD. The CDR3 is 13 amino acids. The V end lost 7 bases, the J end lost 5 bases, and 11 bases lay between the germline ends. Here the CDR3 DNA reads TGTGCCACCAGCCATAGGACAGACAATGAGCAGTTCTTC. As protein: CATSHRTDNEQFF.

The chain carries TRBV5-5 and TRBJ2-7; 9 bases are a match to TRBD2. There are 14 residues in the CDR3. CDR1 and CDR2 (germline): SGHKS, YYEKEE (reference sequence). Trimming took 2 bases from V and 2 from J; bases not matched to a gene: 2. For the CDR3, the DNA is TGTGCCAGCAGCTTAGCGGGAGGTCCCTACGAGCAGTACTTC. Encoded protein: CASSLAGGPYEQYF.

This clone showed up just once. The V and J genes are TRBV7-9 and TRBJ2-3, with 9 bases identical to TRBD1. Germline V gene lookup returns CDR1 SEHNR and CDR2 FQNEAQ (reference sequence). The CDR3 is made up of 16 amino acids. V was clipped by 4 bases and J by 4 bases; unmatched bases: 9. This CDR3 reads CASSSLPGQGPDTQYF. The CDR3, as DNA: TGTGCCAGCAGCTCCCTCCCGGGACAGGGCCCAGATACGCAGTATTTT.

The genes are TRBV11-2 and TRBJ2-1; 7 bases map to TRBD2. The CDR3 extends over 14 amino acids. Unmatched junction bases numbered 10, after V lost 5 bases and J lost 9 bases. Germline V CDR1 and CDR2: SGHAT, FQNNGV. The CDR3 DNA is TGTGCCAGCAGCCCACGGACTAGATTAGGTGAGCAGTTCTTC. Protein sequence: CASSPRTRLGEQFF. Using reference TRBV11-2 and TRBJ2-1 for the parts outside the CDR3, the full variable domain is EAGVAQSPRYKIIEKRQSVAFWCNPISGHATLYWYQQILGQGPKLLIQFQNNGVVDDSQLPKDRFSAERLKGVDSTLKIQPAKLEDSAVYLCASSPRTRLGEQFFGPGTRLTVL.

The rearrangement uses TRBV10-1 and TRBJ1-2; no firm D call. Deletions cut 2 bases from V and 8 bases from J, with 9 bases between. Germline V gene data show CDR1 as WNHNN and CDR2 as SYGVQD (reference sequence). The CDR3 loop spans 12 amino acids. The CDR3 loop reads CASSEAGKGYTF. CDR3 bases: TGCGCCAGCAGTGAGGCGGGGAAAGGCTACACCTTC.

CDR3 sequence (DNA): TGCGCCAGCAGCTTCCTAGCGGGAGTGGGAGATACGCAGTATTTT. Translating gives CASSFLAGVGDTQYF. The chain is built from TRBV5-1 and TRBJ2-3; 10 bases match TRBD2. The CDR3 is 15 amino acids. V was clipped by 2 bases and J by 5 bases; unmatched bases: 5. Germline V gene data show CDR1 as SGHRS and CDR2 as YFSETQ.

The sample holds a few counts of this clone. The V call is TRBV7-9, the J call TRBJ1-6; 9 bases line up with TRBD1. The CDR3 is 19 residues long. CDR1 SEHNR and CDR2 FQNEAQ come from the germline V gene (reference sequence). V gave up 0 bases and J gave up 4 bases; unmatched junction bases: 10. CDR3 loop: CASSLATVLGQGYNSPLHF. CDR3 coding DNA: TGTGCCAGCAGCTTAGCCACCGTGCTGGGACAGGGATATAATTCACCCCTCCACTTT.

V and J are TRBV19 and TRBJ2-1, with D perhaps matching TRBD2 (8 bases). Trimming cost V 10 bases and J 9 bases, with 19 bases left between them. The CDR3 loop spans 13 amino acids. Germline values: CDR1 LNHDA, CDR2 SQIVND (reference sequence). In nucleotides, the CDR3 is TGTGCCACCCGGGAGGGGGCTGTATTTGAGCAGTTCTTC. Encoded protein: CATREGAVFEQFF.

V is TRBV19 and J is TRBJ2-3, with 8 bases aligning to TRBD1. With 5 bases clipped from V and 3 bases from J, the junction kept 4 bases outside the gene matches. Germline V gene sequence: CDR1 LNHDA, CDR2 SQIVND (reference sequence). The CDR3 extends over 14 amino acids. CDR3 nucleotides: TGTGCCAGTAGTTCACGACAGGGGACAGATACGCAGTATTTT. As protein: CASSSRQGTDTQYF.

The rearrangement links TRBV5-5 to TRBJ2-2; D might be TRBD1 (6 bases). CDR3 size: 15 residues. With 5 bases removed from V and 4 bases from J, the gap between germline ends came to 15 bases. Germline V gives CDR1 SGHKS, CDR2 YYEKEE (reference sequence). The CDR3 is CASSSDRKATGELFF. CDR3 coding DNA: TGTGCCAGCAGTTCTGACAGGAAAGCCACCGGGGAGCTGTTTTTT.

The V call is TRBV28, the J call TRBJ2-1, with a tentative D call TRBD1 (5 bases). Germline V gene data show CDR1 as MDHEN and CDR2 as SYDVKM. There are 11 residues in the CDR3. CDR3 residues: CEAGSYNEQFF. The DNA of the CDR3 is TGTGAAGCAGGGTCCTACAATGAGCAGTTCTTC.

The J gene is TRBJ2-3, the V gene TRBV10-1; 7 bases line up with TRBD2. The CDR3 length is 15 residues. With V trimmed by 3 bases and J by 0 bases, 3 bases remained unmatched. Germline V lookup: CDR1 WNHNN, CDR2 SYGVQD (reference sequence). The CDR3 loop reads CASSDPGGSTDTQYF. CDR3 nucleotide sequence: TGCGCCAGCAGTGACCCCGGGGGGAGCACAGATACGCAGTATTTT.

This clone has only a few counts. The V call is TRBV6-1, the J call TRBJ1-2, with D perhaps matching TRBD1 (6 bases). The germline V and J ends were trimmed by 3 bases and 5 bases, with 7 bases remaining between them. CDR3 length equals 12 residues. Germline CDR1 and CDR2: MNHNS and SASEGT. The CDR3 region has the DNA TGTGCCAGCAGTGAGGACAGTTATGGCTACACCTTC. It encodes CASSEDSYGYTF.

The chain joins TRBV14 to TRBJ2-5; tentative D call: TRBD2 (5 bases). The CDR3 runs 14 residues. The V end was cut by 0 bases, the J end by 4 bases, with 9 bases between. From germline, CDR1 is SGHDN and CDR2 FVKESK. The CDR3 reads CASSQDVAGETQYF. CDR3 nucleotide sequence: TGTGCCAGCAGCCAAGATGTGGCGGGAGAGACCCAGTACTTC.

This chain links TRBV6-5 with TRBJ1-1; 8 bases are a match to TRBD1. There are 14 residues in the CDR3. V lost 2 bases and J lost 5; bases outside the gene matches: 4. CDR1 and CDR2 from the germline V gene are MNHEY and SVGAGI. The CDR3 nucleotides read TGTGCCAGCAGTTACGACAGGGGAGCAACTGAAGCTTTCTTT. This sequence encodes CASSYDRGATEAFF.